The sequence of this TCR beta chain was determined in a study of shared T cell receptors in the human thymus. This CDR3 has 15 amino acids. Trimming at V came to 0 bases and at J to 3 bases, leaving 5 bases not matched to a gene. Germline loops: CDR1 SGHRS, CDR2 YFSETQ. Method: immunoSEQ multiplex PCR; TCRdb's copy keeps in-frame clones and lacks some. The sample has 700,000 to 750,000 clones, over 75% seen once. The same specimen was also included in a second study, on human thymus T cells. That paper states: Resections that were taken during corrective heart surgery supplied the thymus tissue. Both thymic and peripheral blood repertoires showed apparently biased V and J usage.

Sequenced sample: thymocytes. The chain employs TRBV5-1 and TRBJ1-2; 7 positions match TRBD1. This receptor was identified in a girl in the first two years of life with a congenital heart defect. The CDR3 reads CASSLGQGVDYGYTF. The CDR3 DNA is TGCGCCAGCAGCTTGGGCCAGGGGGTGGACTATGGCTACACCTTC.